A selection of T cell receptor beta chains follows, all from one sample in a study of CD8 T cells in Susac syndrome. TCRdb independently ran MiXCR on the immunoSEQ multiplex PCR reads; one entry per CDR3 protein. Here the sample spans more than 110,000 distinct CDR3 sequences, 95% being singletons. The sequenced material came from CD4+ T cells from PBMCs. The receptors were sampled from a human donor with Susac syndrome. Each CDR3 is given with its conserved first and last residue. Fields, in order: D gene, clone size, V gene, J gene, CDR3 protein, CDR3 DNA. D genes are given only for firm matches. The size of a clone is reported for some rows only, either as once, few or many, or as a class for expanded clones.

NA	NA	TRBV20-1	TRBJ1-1	CSAVSNGLMNTEAFF	TGCAGTGCTGTTTCGAACGGGCTGATGAACACTGAAGCTTTCTTT
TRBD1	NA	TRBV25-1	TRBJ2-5	CASSDFAGRTGTQYF	TGTGCCAGCAGTGATTTTGCCGGACGGACAGGGACCCAGTACTTC
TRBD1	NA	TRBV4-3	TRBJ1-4	CASSQDNRGNEKLFF	TGCGCCAGCAGCCAAGACAACAGGGGGAATGAAAAACTGTTTTTT
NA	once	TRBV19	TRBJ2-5	CASSSGLGQETQYF	TGTGCCAGTAGTAGCGGACTGGGGCAAGAGACCCAGTACTTC
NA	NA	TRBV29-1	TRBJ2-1	CSVDRGYNEQFF	TGCAGCGTTGATCGAGGCTACAATGAGCAGTTCTTC
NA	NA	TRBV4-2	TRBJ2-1	CASSQDLGGENEQFF	TGTGCCAGCAGCCAAGATCTGGGGGGAGAAAATGAGCAGTTCTTC
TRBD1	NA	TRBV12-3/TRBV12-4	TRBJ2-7	CARAVGTALEDEQYF	TGTGCCAGGGCGGTGGGGACAGCGCTTGAAGACGAGCAGTACTTC
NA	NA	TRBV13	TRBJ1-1	CASSLRRAPNTEAFF	TGTGCCAGCAGCTTAAGAAGGGCCCCGAACACTGAAGCTTTCTTT
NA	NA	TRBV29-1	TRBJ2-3	CSASGAGTDTQYF	TGCAGCGCATCAGGGGCGGGCACAGATACGCAGTATTTT
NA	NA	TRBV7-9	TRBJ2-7	CASSTGQTGIEQYF	TGTGCCAGCAGCACAGGACAGACGGGAATCGAGCAGTACTTC
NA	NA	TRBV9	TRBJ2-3	CASSGGLRDTQYF	TGTGCCAGCAGCGGGGGACTCCGAGATACGCAGTATTTT
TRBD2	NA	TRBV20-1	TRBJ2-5	CSARGGLGFGTSGEETQYF	TGCAGTGCCAGAGGTGGCCTAGGGTTCGGGACTAGCGGGGAAGAGACCCAGTACTTC
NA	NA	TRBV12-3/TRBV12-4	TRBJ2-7	CASSLGDGSYEQYF	TGTGCCAGCAGTTTAGGGGACGGATCCTACGAGCAGTACTTC
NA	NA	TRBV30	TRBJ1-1	CAWSVEGRTEAFF	TGTGCCTGGAGTGTCGAGGGGCGGACTGAAGCTTTCTTT
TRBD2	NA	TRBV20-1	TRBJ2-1	CSARENPGLDSEQFF	TGCAGTGCTAGGGAGAATCCGGGACTAGATAGTGAGCAGTTCTTC
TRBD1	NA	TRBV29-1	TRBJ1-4	CSVTGQGAEKLFF	TGCAGCGTCACCGGACAGGGGGCTGAAAAACTGTTTTTT
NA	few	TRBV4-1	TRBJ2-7	CASSQDPGSEQYF	TGCGCCAGCAGCCAAGATCCGGGGAGCGAGCAGTACTTC
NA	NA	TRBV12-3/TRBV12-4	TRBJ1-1	CASSPWLGRLNTEAFF	TGTGCCAGCAGCCCCTGGCTCGGCAGGCTGAACACTGAAGCTTTCTTT